One TCR beta chain is described in this entry. Its specificity is not known. The source of the sample is a study of graft-versus-host responses after intestinal transplantation. Study overall: Grafts that recipients had were multivisceral, liver-intestinal, or isolated intestinal transplants. Study-wide results and limits: GvH clones detected in recipient marrow included some appearing first in ileum or blood.

Clones were sequenced by immunoSEQ multiplex PCR, and TCRdb holds only the in-frame ones, with some missing. The profile shows some 96,000 clones, roughly 90% of them singletons. The sequence derives from a human patient who received an intestinal transplant, so some T cells may come from the graft donor. The sequences come from PBMCs, collected approximately 420 days after intestinal transplant.

The CDR3 is CASSEGRTLNQPQHF. The CDR3 DNA is TGTGCCAGCAGTGAAGGTAGGACTCTTAATCAGCCCCAGCATTTT. The chain uses TRBV2 and TRBJ1-5; no clear D. CDR3 size: 15 residues. V was clipped by 1 base and J by 4 bases, with 11 bases between them. CDR1 and CDR2 from the germline V gene are SNHLY and FYNNEI. Combining the CDR3 with reference TRBV2 and TRBJ1-5 gives the whole variable domain EPEVTQTPSHQVTQMGQEVILRCVPISNHLYFYWYRQILGQKVEFLVSFYNNEISEKSEIFDDQFSVERPDGSNFTLKIRSTKLEDSAMYFCASSEGRTLNQPQHFGDGTRLSIL.